Following are 27 T cell receptor beta chains from one sample sequenced in a study of TIL therapy for anti-PD-1-resistant metastatic lung cancer. Regarding time point: pre-treatment sample, taken before nivolumab and TIL therapy. The tumor samples were excised metastases, mostly pleural nodules or supraclavicular lymph nodes. This was the immunoSEQ v3 assay. Assay used: immunoSEQ multiplex PCR; TCRdb lists only in-frame clones, some missing. Seen here are about 6,300 clones, roughly 60% observed once, and the top ten hold 4.5% to 6%. Sequencing was performed on tumor tissue, taken at baseline. These receptors originate from a person between 30 and 79 years old with non-small cell lung cancer.

The chain recombines TRBV5-1 with TRBJ2-6; possibly TRBD1 for D (5 bases). The CDR3 contains 15 residues. Germline CDR1 and CDR2: SGHRS and YFSETQ. Trimming took off 0 bases at V and 2 bases at J, with 6 bases between the two ends. CDR3 in DNA: TGCGCCAGCAGCTTGGGGGGCGCTGGGGCCAACGTCCTGACTTTC. This encodes CASSLGGAGANVLTF. Looking up the rest from reference TRBV5-1 and TRBJ2-6 gives the full variable domain: KAGVTQTPRYLIKTRGQQVTLSCSPISGHRSVSWYQQTPGQGLQFLFEYFSETQRNKGNFPGRFSGRQFSNSRSEMNVSTLELGDSALYLCASSLGGAGANVLTFGAGSRLTVL.

The V gene is TRBV29-1, the J gene TRBJ2-7; the D is unclear. The CDR3 length is 14 residues. The V and J ends lost 3 bases and 9 bases respectively, with 21 bases between them. The germline V gene encodes CDR1 SQVTM and CDR2 ANQGSEA. CDR3 DNA: TGCAGCGTTGATAATGGCGTTGGGGTCCAAGGGCAGTACTTC. It is translated as CSVDNGVGVQGQYF.

The CDR3 loop reads CAWSLQETQYF. The CDR3 coding sequence is TGTGCCTGGAGCCTCCAAGAGACCCAGTACTTC. The rearrangement links TRBV30 to TRBJ2-5, with D unresolved. Germline values: CDR1 GTSNPN, CDR2 SVGIG (reference sequence). This CDR3 contains 11 residues. Trimming left V 3 bases short and J 1 base short, with 3 bases between.

This clone was picked up one time. V is TRBV5-1 and J is TRBJ2-4; TRBD1 matches 7 bases. CDR3 length: 15 amino acids. The V gene's germline CDR1 is SGHRS and CDR2 YFSETQ. Trimming cost V 2 bases and J 5 bases; bases outside gene matches: 7. CDR3 residues: CASSFSDRAQNIQYF. CDR3 nucleotide sequence: TGCGCCAGCAGCTTTTCCGACAGGGCCCAAAACATTCAGTACTTC. The full variable domain, with the rest looked up from reference TRBV5-1 and TRBJ2-4, is KAGVTQTPRYLIKTRGQQVTLSCSPISGHRSVSWYQQTPGQGLQFLFEYFSETQRNKGNFPGRFSGRQFSNSRSEMNVSTLELGDSALYLCASSFSDRAQNIQYFGAGTRLSVL.

This clone counts as medium-sized. J is TRBJ2-1 and V is TRBV4-3; 9 positions match TRBD1. CDR3 length: 16 amino acids. CDR1 is LGHNA, CDR2 YSLEER, per germline. The V segment lost 3 bases and the J segment 6 bases; nucleotides outside the gene matches: 9. CDR3 in DNA: TGCGCCAGCAGCCACCCGGGACAGGGACCATCCAATGAGCAGTTCTTC. Protein: CASSHPGQGPSNEQFF.

This clone was counted only a few times. The J gene is TRBJ1-5, the V gene TRBV6-6, with TRBD1 matching over 7 bases. J was trimmed by 0 bases and V by 8 bases; bases with no gene match: 4. The CDR3 length is 14 residues. Per the germline V gene, CDR1 is MNHNY and CDR2 is SVGAGI (reference sequence). This CDR3 is CASRDSRSNQPQHF. CDR3 bases: TGTGCCAGCCGGGACAGTCGTAGCAATCAGCCCCAGCATTTT.

The rearrangement uses TRBV28 and TRBJ2-3; either TRBD1 or TRBD2 may fit D (5 bases each). Germline V gene data show CDR1 as MDHEN and CDR2 as SYDVKM. The CDR3 spans 14 residues. V lost 8 bases to trimming and J lost 2 bases, with 14 bases between them. The CDR3 DNA sequence: TGTGCCAGCGGCTCCGGGGCCGACACAGATACGCAGTATTTT. Translation gives CASGSGADTDTQYF.

This rearrangement joins TRBV30 to TRBJ2-7; perhaps TRBD1 as D (5 bases). CDR1 and CDR2 from the germline V gene are GTSNPN and SVGIG (reference sequence). V was clipped by 6 bases and J by 2 bases, with 11 bases between them. The CDR3 covers 12 residues. The CDR3 loop is CACSQGAYEQYF. The CDR3 region has the DNA TGTGCCTGTTCTCAGGGCGCCTACGAGCAGTACTTC.

A few counts support this clone. The chain is built from TRBV6-5 and TRBJ2-1; D unresolved. This CDR3 has 14 residues. The ends were cut back, 7 bases at V and 6 bases at J, with 16 bases in the middle. Germline V gene data show CDR1 as MNHEY and CDR2 as SVGAGI. The CDR3, as DNA: TGTGCCAGCACCTCACCCCAGAGACTCAATGAGCAGTTCTTC. Protein: CASTSPQRLNEQFF.

V gene TRBV28 combines with J gene TRBJ1-2; the D gene is possibly TRBD1 (5 bases). Germline-derived CDR1 and CDR2 are MDHEN and SYDVKM. The V end lost 10 bases, the J end lost 7 bases, and 16 bases lay between the germline ends. CDR3 length equals 12 residues. The CDR3 sequence is CATRWGDAGYTF. The CDR3 DNA reads as TGTGCCACCCGGTGGGGGGACGCTGGCTACACCTTC.

The table lists this clone with a few counts. This chain joins TRBV4-3 and TRBJ2-1; no clear D. The CDR3 has 16 amino acids. Trimming removed 0 bases at V and 3 bases at J, with 12 bases between. CDR1 is LGHNA and CDR2 is YSLEER in the germline V gene. Written as DNA, the CDR3 is TGCGCCAGCAGCCAAGAGGGTTTCGGTGACTACAATGAGCAGTTCTTC. This encodes CASSQEGFGDYNEQFF.

The J gene is TRBJ1-1, the V gene TRBV6-2 or TRBV6-3; D not certain. In germline, CDR1 is MNHEY, CDR2 SVGEGT. The CDR3 is 15 residues long. V was trimmed by 0 bases and J by 0 bases, leaving 8 bases between them. CDR3 coding DNA: TGTGCCAGCAGTTACTCGAGGCGGATGAACACTGAAGCTTTCTTT. It translates to CASSYSRRMNTEAFF.

The genes are TRBV9 and TRBJ2-2; the D gene is possibly TRBD2 (5 bases). Trimming stripped 0 bases from V and 3 bases from J, with 6 bases between. This CDR3 contains 14 residues. Germline assignment: CDR1 SGDLS and CDR2 YYNGEE. CDR3 loop: CASSVAGYTGELFF. CDR3 bases: TGTGCCAGCAGCGTAGCGGGGTACACCGGGGAGCTGTTTTTT.

This clone has just a few counts. V is TRBV7-8 and J is TRBJ1-2, with unresolved D. V gave up 1 base and J gave up 0 bases, with 12 bases separating them. Germline CDR1 SGHVS, CDR2 FQNEAQ. CDR3 length: 16 amino acids. DNA for the CDR3: TGTGCCAGCAGCTTAGGGCAGGCCAACTCTAACTATGGCTACACCTTC. Amino acid sequence: CASSLGQANSNYGYTF.

The chain is built from TRBV12-3 or TRBV12-4 and TRBJ2-5, with unresolved D. V lost 7 bases and J lost 3, with 12 bases in between. The CDR3 spans 13 residues. This CDR3 is CASMTFGEETQYF. The DNA for the CDR3 is TGTGCCAGCATGACTTTTGGCGAAGAGACCCAGTACTTC.

CDR3 protein: CASTPGPGGGEQFF. For the CDR3, the DNA is TGTGCCAGTACCCCTGGGCCTGGGGGTGGGGAGCAGTTCTTC. This chain connects TRBV19 to TRBJ2-1; D is tentatively TRBD1 or TRBD2 (5 bases each). Trimming removed 7 bases at V and 10 bases at J, with 20 bases between. CDR3 length equals 14 residues. Per the germline V gene, CDR1 is LNHDA and CDR2 is SQIVND (reference sequence).

The gene calls are TRBV7-6 and TRBJ2-7; D is perhaps TRBD1 or TRBD2 (6 bases each). V gave up 3 bases and J gave up 6 bases, with 21 bases separating them. The CDR3 extends over 16 amino acids. CDR1 is SGHVS, CDR2 FNYEAQ, per germline. In DNA form, the CDR3 reads TGTGCCAGCAGCTTGGGGGCGCTTGGGGGAGCGGGCGAGCAGTACTTC. Translation gives CASSLGALGGAGEQYF.

The chain carries TRBV5-5 and TRBJ2-7; no firm D call. The germline V and J ends were trimmed by 2 bases and 4 bases, with 13 bases remaining between them. Germline assignment: CDR1 SGHKS and CDR2 YYEKEE (reference sequence). CDR3 size: 14 residues. The CDR3 here is CASSFFDGSYEQYF. CDR3 coding DNA: TGTGCCAGCAGCTTTTTTGATGGTTCGTACGAGCAGTACTTC.

This chain connects TRBV19 to TRBJ2-4, with TRBD1 identical over 11 bases. This CDR3 is built from 16 residues. Germline V gene lookup returns CDR1 LNHDA and CDR2 SQIVND (reference sequence). With 10 bases clipped from V and 2 bases from J, the junction kept 10 bases outside the gene matches. DNA of the CDR3: TGTGCCACCCGGACAGGGGGCTTGGGGCCCAAAAACATTCAGTACTTC. Amino acid sequence: CATRTGGLGPKNIQYF. Looking up the rest from reference TRBV19 and TRBJ2-4 gives the full variable domain: DGGITQSPKYLFRKEGQNVTLSCEQNLNHDAMYWYRQDPGQGLRLIYYSQIVNDFQKGDIAEGYSVSREKKESFPLTVTSAQKNPTAFYLCATRTGGLGPKNIQYFGAGTRLSVL.

The V gene is TRBV6-5, the J gene TRBJ2-5, with D possibly called TRBD1 or TRBD2 (7 bases each). The germline V gene encodes CDR1 MNHEY and CDR2 SVGAGI. Trimming removed 10 bases from V and 5 bases from J, with 17 bases in between. The CDR3 covers 13 residues. In DNA, the CDR3 is TGTGCCACCCAGACAGGGAGGGAGGAGACCCAGTACTTC. This encodes CATQTGREETQYF.

This clone appeared once. CDR3 amino acids: CASNEGSGNTGELFF. As DNA, the CDR3 is TGTGCCAGCAACGAGGGGAGCGGGAACACCGGGGAGCTGTTTTTT. The V and J genes are TRBV4-2 and TRBJ2-2; possibly TRBD1 or TRBD2 for D (5 bases each). The length of the CDR3 is 15 residues. CDR1 is LGHNA, CDR2 YNFKEQ, per germline. The ends were cut back, 7 bases at V and 1 base at J, with 13 bases in the middle.

This clone was observed a handful of times. The chain links TRBV6-2 or TRBV6-3 to TRBJ2-7; TRBD1 might be the D (5 bases). This CDR3 has 13 residues. Trimming left V 6 bases short and J 2 bases short, with 11 bases between. The germline CDR1 and CDR2 sequences are MNHEY and SVGEGT. The CDR3 protein is CASSPTGAYEQYF. As DNA, the CDR3 is TGTGCCAGCAGCCCCACAGGAGCCTACGAGCAGTACTTC.

The rearrangement links TRBV5-1 to TRBJ2-6; tentative D call: TRBD2 (5 bases). In germline, CDR1 is SGHRS, CDR2 YFSETQ. This CDR3 region has 18 residues. V was pared by 6 bases and J by 0 bases, with 19 bases between. The DNA of the CDR3 is TGCGCCAGCATCCTAGGTGAGGGTCTTAGCTCTGGGGCCAACGTCCTGACTTTC. It yields the protein CASILGEGLSSGANVLTF.

V and J are TRBV4-3 and TRBJ2-3; TRBD1 aligns across 10 bases. V was pared by 4 bases and J by 6 bases, with 13 bases of the junction left unmatched. The V gene's germline CDR1 is LGHNA and CDR2 YSLEER. The CDR3 extends over 17 amino acids. CDR3 sequence (DNA): TGCGCCAGCAGCCCAAATACCGACAGGGGGCGAGGCGATACGCAGTATTTT. It is translated as CASSPNTDRGRGDTQYF.

The chain has TRBV30 and TRBJ2-3; D may correspond to TRBD1 or TRBD2 (5 bases each). V was clipped by 5 bases and J by 10 bases, with 10 bases between them. The length of the CDR3 is 10 residues. The germline gives CDR1 GTSNPN, CDR2 SVGIG (reference sequence). The CDR3 here is CAWERGAQYF. The CDR3 DNA follows: TGTGCCTGGGAAAGAGGGGCGCAGTATTTT.

The CDR3 region is CASSPAGTPSGANVLTF. The CDR3 DNA reads as TGTGCCAGTAGCCCAGCCGGGACACCCTCTGGGGCCAACGTCCTGACTTTC. The chain recombines TRBV19 with TRBJ2-6; a possible D gene is TRBD1 (6 bases). CDR1 LNHDA and CDR2 SQIVND come from the germline V gene (reference sequence). This CDR3 contains 17 residues. Trimming removed 6 bases from V and 0 bases from J, with 15 bases in between.

The rearrangement links TRBV30 to TRBJ1-1; TRBD1 might be the D (5 bases). This CDR3 region has 15 residues. The ends were cut back, 2 bases at V and 3 bases at J, with 16 bases in the middle. From germline, CDR1 is GTSNPN and CDR2 SVGIG (reference sequence). The CDR3 DNA reads as TGTGCCTGGAGTCCCCGAACAGGCGGCCACACTGAAGCTTTCTTT. Its protein is CAWSPRTGGHTEAFF.